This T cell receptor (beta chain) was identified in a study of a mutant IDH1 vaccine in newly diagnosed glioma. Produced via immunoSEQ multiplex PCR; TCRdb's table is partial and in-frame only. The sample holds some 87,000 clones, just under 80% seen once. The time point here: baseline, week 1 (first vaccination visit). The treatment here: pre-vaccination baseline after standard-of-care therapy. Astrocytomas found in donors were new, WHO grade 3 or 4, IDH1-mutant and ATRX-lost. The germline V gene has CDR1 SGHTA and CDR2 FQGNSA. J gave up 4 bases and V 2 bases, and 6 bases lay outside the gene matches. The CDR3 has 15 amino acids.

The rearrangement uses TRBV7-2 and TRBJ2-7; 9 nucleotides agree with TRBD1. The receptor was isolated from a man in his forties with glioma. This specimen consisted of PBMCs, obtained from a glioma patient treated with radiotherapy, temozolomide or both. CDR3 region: CASSLMGQGPYEQYF. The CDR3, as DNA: TGTGCCAGCAGCTTAATGGGACAGGGACCTTACGAGCAGTACTTC.